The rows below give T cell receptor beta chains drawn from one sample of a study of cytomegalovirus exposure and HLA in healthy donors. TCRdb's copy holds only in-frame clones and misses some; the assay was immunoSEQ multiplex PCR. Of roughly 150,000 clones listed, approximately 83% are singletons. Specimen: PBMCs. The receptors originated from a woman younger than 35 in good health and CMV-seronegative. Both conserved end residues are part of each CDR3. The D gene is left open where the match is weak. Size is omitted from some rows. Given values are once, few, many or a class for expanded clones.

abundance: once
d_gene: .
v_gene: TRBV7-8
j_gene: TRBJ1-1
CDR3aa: CASSPSELRYTEAFF
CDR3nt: TGTGCCAGCAGCCCCTCGGAGTTGCGGTACACTGAAGCTTTCTTT

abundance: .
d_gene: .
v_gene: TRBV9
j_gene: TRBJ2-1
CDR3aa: CASSVEGAGEQFF
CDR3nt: TGTGCCAGCAGCGTAGAGGGAGCTGGTGAGCAGTTCTTC

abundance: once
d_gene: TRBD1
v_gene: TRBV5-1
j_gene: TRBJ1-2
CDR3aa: CASSETGVYGYTF
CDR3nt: TGCGCCAGCAGCGAAACAGGGGTCTATGGCTACACCTTC

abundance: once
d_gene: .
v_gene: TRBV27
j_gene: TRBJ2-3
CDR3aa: CASSFYSTDTQYF
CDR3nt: TGTGCCAGCAGTTTCTATAGCACAGATACGCAGTATTTT

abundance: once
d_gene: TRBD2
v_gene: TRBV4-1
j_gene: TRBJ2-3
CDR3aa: CASSPMERGGTDTQYF
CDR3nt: TGCGCCAGCAGCCCCATGGAGCGGGGGGGGACAGATACGCAGTATTTT

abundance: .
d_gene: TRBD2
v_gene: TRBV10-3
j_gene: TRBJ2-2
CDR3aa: CAISESTQPRKLRLAGDNTGELFF
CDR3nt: TGTGCCATCAGTGAGTCGACCCAACCCCGGAAATTAAGACTAGCGGGGGATAACACCGGGGAGCTGTTTTTT

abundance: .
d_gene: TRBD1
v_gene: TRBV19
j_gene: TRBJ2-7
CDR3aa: CASSIDPRGLYEQYF
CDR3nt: TGTGCCAGTAGTATAGATCCCAGGGGGCTGTACGAGCAGTACTTC

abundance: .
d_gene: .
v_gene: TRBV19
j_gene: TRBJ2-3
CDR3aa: CASSGQASTDTQYF
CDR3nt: TGTGCCAGTAGTGGGCAGGCTAGCACAGATACGCAGTATTTT

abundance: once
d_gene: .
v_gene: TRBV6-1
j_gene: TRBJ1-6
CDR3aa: CASSEATGSPLHF
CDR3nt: TGTGCCAGCAGTGAAGCGACAGGTTCACCCCTCCACTTT

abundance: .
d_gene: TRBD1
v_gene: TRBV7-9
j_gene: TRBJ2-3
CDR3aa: CASSSSGQGRTTQYF
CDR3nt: TGTGCCAGCAGCTCCTCGGGACAGGGAAGGACTACGCAGTATTTT

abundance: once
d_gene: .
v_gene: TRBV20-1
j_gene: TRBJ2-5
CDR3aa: CSASRKETQYF
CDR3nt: TGCAGTGCTAGCAGGAAAGAGACCCAGTACTTC